Sequencing of this T cell receptor beta chain was carried out in a study of cytomegalovirus exposure and HLA in healthy donors. A note on this clone: Its antigen is undetermined.

Whole-study results and caveats: According to the study, roughly 180 TCR beta chains were cytomegalovirus-associated.

The method was immunoSEQ multiplex PCR; TCRdb's version includes in-frame clones alone and lacks a portion of them. Here the sample spans fewer than 400,000 clones, 86% being singletons. The germline V gene encodes CDR1 SGHTA and CDR2 FQGNSA. The CDR3 length is 16 residues. Trimming removed 0 bases from V and 3 bases from J, with 13 bases in between. V and J are TRBV7-2 and TRBJ2-3, with D tentatively TRBD2 (6 bases). The clonotype comes from a woman between 18 and 29 years old in good health and CMV-seronegative. Sequenced sample: PBMCs. The CDR3 spells CASSLAPGGLTDTQYF. CDR3 coding DNA: TGTGCCAGCAGCTTAGCGCCTGGGGGGTTGACAGATACGCAGTATTTT.